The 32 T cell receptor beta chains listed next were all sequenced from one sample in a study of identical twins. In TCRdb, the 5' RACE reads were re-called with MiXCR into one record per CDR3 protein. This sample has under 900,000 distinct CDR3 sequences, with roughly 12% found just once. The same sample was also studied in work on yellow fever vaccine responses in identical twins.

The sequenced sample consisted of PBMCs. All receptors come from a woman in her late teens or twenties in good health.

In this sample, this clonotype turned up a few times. The CDR3, as DNA: TGTGCCAGCAGTTCGTCTAGACATGAGCAGTTCTTC. Its protein is CASSSSRHEQFF. J is TRBJ2-1 and V is TRBV28, with D hard to call. Trimming cost V 4 bases and J 8 bases, with 9 bases left between them. The germline V gene encodes CDR1 MDHEN and CDR2 SYDVKM. The CDR3 loop spans 12 amino acids.

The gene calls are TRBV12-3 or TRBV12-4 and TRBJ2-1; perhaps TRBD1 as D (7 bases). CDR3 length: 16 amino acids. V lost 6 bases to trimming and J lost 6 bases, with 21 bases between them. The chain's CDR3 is CASRATGNRAGNEQFF. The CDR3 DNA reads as TGTGCCAGCAGAGCGACAGGGAATCGAGCGGGCAATGAGCAGTTCTTC.

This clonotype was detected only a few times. The CDR3 loop is CASSLEAGGETQYF. CDR3 coding DNA: TGTGCCAGCAGCTTAGAGGCAGGGGGGGAGACCCAGTACTTC. This sequence joins TRBV7-3 and TRBJ2-5; tentatively, D is TRBD1 (7 bases). CDR1 and CDR2 from the germline V gene are SGHTA and FQGTGA. This CDR3 is 14 amino acids long. V was pared by 2 bases and J by 5 bases, with 12 bases between.

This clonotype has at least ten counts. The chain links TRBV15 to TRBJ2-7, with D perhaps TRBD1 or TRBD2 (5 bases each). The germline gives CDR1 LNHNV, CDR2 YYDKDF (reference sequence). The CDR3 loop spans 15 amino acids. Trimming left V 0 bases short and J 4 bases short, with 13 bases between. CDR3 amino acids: CATSREGTSGYEQYV. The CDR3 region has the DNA TGTGCCACCAGCAGAGAGGGGACCTCCGGTTACGAGCAGTACGTC.

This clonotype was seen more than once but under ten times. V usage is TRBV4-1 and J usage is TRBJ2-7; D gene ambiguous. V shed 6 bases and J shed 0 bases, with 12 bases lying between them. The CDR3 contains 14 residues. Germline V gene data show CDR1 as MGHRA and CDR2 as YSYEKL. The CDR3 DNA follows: TGCGCCAGCAGTCGCAACGTTGTCTCCTACGAGCAGTACTTC. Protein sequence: CASSRNVVSYEQYF.

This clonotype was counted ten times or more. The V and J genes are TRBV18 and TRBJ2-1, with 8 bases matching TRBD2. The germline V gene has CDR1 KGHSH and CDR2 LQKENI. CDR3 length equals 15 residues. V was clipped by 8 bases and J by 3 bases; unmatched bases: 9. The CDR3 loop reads CASSPPAGGYNEQFF. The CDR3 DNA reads TGTGCCAGCAGCCCCCCGGCGGGGGGCTACAATGAGCAGTTCTTC.

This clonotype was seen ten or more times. Written as DNA, the CDR3 is TGTGCCAGCAGTTTGGTGGGCCGGAACACCGGGGAGCTGTTTTTT. This codes for CASSLVGRNTGELFF. This sequence joins TRBV12-3 or TRBV12-4 and TRBJ2-2; D is ambiguous. V was clipped by 3 bases and J by 1 base, with 9 bases between them. The CDR3 contains 15 residues.

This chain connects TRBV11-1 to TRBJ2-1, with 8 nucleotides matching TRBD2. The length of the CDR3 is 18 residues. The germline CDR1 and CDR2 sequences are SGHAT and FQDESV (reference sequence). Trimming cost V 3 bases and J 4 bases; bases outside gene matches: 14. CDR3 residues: CASSFAPALAGTYNEQFF. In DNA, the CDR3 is TGTGCCAGCAGCTTTGCCCCCGCTCTAGCGGGTACATACAATGAGCAGTTCTTC. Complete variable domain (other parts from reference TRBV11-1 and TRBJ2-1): EAEVAQSPRYKITEKSQAVAFWCDPISGHATLYWYRQILGQGPELLVQFQDESVVDDSQLPKDRFSAERLKGVDSTLKIQPAELGDSAMYLCASSFAPALAGTYNEQFFGPGTRLTVL.

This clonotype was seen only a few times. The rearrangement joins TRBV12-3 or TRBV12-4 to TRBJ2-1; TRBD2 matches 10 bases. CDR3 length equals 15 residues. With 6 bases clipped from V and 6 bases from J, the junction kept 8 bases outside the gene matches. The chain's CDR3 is CASSRTSGQFNEQFF. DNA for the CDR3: TGTGCCAGCAGCCGGACTAGCGGCCAGTTCAATGAGCAGTTCTTC.

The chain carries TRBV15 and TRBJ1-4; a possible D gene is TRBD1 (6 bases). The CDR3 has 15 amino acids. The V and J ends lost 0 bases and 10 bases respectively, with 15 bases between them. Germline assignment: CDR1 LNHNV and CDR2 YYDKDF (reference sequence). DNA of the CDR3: TGTGCCACCAGCAGAGATTGGCAGGGGAACGGAAAACTGTTTTTT. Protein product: CATSRDWQGNGKLFF.

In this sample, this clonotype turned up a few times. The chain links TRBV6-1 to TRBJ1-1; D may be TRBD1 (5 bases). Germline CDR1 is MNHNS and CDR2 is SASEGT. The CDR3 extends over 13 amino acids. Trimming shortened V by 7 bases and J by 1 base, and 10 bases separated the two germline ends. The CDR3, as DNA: TGTGCCAGCATAGAGGGACGGAACACTGAAGCTTTCTTT. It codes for CASIEGRNTEAFF.

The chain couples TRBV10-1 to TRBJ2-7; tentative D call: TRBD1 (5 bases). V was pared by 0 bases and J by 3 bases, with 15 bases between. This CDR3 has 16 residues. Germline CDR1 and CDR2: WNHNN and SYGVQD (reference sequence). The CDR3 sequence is CASSESCYRTHYEQYV. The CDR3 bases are TGCGCCAGCAGTGAGTCTTGTTACAGGACCCACTACGAGCAGTACGTC.

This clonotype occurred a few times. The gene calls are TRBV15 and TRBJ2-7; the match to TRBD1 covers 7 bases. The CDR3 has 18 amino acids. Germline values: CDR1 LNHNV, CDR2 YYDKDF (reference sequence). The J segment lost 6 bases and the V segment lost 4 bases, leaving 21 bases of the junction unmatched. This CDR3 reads CATSIEGARSGNLGEQYF. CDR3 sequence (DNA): TGTGCCACCAGCATAGAGGGGGCTAGATCGGGGAACTTAGGCGAGCAGTACTTC.

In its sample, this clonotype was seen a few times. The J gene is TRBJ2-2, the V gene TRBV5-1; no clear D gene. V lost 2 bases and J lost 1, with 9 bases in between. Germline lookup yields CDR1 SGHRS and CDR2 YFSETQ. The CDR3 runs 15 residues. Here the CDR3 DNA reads TGCGCCAGCAGCTTATTGTGGGAGAACACCGGGGAGCTGTTTTTT. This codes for CASSLLWENTGELFF.

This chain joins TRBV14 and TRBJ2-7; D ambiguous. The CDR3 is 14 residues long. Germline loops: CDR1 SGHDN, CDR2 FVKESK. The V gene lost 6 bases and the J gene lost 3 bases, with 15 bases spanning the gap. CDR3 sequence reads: CASSPSIPGYEQYF. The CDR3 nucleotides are TGTGCCAGCAGTCCGAGTATCCCGGGCTACGAGCAGTACTTC.

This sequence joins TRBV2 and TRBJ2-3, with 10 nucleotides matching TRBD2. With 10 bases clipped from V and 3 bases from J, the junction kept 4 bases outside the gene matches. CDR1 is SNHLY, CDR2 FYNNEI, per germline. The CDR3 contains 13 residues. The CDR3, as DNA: TGTGCCATATCAGCGGGAGGGACAGATACGCAGTATTTT. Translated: CAISAGGTDTQYF.

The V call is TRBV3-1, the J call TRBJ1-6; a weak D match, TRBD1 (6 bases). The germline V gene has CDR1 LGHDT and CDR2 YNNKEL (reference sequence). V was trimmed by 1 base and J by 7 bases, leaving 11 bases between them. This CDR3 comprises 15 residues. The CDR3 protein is CASSQGGANNSPLHF. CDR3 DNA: TGTGCCAGCAGCCAAGGGGGGGCGAACAATTCACCCCTCCACTTT.

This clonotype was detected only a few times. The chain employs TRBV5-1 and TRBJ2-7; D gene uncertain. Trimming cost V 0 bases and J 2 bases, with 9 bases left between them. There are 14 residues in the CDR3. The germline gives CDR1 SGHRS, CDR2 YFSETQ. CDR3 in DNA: TGCGCCAGCAGCTTGGATGGTCCGGCCTACGAGCAGTACGTC. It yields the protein CASSLDGPAYEQYV.

Here the CDR3 DNA reads TGTGCCAGCAGTTATGATCCGTGGGCTAGCGACTTCTACAATGAGCAGTTCTTC. Residues: CASSYDPWASDFYNEQFF. The chain employs TRBV12-3 or TRBV12-4 and TRBJ2-1, with TRBD2 as a possible D gene (6 bases). The V end lost 4 bases, the J end lost 3 bases, and 22 bases lay between the germline ends. The CDR3 covers 18 residues.

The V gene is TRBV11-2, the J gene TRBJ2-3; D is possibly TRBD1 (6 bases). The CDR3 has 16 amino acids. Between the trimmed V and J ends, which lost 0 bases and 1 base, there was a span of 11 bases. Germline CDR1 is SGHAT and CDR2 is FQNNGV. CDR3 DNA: TGTGCCAGCAGCTTAGAGGGGGCGCTGGGCACAGATACGCAGTATTTT. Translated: CASSLEGALGTDTQYF.

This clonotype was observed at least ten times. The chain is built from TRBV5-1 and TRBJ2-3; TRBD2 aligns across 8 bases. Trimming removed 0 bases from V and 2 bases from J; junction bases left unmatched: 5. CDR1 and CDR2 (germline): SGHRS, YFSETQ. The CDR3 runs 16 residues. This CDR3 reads CASSLVSSGYTDTQYF. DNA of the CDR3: TGCGCCAGCAGCTTGGTGTCTAGCGGGTACACAGATACGCAGTATTTT. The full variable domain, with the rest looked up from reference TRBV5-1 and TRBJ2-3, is KAGVTQTPRYLIKTRGQQVTLSCSPISGHRSVSWYQQTPGQGLQFLFEYFSETQRNKGNFPGRFSGRQFSNSRSEMNVSTLELGDSALYLCASSLVSSGYTDTQYFGPGTRLTVL.

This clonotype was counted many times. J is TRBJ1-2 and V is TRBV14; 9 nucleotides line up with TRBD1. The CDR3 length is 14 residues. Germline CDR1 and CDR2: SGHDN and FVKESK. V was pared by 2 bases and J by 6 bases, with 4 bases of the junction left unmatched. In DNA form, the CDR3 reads TGTGCCAGCAGCCAATGGGGGACAGGGAATGGCTACACCTTC. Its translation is CASSQWGTGNGYTF.

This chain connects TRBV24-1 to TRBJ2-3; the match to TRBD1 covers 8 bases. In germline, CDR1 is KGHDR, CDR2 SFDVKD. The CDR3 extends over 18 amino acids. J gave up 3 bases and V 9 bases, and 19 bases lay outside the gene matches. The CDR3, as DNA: TGTGCCACCGGACAGGGATCAGCGGTGGACGTGTTAACAGATACGCAGTATTTT. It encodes CATGQGSAVDVLTDTQYF.

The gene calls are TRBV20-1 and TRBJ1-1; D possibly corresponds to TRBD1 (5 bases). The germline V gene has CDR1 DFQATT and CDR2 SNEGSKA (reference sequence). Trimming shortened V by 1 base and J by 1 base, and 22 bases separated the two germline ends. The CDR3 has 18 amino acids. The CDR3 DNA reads TGCAGTGCTAGAGCCGTTAGCTATAGGGGAAGAGGGAACACTGAAGCTTTCTTT. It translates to CSARAVSYRGRGNTEAFF.

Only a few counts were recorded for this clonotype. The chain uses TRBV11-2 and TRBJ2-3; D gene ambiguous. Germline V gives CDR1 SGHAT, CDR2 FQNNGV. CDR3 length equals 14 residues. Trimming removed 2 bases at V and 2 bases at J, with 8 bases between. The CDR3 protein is CASSLLLVTDTQYF. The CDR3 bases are TGTGCCAGCAGCTTACTTCTCGTCACAGATACGCAGTATTTT. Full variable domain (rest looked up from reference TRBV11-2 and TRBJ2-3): EAGVAQSPRYKIIEKRQSVAFWCNPISGHATLYWYQQILGQGPKLLIQFQNNGVVDDSQLPKDRFSAERLKGVDSTLKIQPAKLEDSAVYLCASSLLLVTDTQYFGPGTRLTVL.

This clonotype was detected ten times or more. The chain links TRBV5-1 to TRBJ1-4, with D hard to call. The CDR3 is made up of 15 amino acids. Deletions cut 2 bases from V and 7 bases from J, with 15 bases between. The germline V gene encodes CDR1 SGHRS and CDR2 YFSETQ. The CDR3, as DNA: TGCGCCAGCAGCTTACGCTCCTTAGAGATTGAAAAACTGTTTTTT. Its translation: CASSLRSLEIEKLFF.

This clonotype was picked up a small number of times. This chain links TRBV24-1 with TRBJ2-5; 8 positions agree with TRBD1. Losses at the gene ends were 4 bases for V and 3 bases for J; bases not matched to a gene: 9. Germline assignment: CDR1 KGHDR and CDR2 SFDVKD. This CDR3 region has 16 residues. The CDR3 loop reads CATSDPTRQGKETQYF. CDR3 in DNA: TGTGCCACCAGTGACCCTACAAGACAGGGGAAAGAGACCCAGTACTTC.

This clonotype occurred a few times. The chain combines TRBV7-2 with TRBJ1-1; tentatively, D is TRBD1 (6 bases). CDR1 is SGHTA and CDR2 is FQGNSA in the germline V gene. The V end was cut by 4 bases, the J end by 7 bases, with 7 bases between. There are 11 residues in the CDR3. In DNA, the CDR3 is TGTGCCAGCAGCTGGACAGTTGAAGCTTTCTTT. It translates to CASSWTVEAFF.

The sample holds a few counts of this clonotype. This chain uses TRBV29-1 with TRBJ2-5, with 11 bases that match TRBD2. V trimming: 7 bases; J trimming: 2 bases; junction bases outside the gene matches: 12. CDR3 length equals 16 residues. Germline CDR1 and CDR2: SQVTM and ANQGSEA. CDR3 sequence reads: CSAARTSGREQETQYF. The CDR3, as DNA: TGCAGCGCCGCCCGAACTAGCGGGAGAGAACAAGAGACCCAGTACTTC.

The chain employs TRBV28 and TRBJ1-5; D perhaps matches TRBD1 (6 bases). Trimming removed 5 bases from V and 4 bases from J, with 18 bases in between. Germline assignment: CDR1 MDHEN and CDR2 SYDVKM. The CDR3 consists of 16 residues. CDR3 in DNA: TGTGCCAGCAGTCCACTTAGGGAGGGGGAGAATCAGCCCCAGCATTTT. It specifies CASSPLREGENQPQHF.

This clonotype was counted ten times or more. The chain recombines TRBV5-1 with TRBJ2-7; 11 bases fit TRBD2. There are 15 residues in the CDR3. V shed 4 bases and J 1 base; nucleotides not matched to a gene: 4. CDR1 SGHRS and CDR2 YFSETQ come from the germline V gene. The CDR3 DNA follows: TGCGCCAGCAGCGACGGGACTAGCGGATCCTACGAGCAGTACTTC. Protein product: CASSDGTSGSYEQYF.

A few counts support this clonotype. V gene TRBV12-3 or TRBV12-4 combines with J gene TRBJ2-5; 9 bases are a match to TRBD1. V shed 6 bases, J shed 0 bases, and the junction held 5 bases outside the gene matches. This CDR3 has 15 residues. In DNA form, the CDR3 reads TGTGCCAGCAGATCCGGGACAGGGAACCAAGAGACCCAGTACTTC. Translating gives CASRSGTGNQETQYF.